This TCR beta chain was profiled in a study of shared clonotypes between healthy human individuals. Background on the study: Researchers assigned three CD4 naive, three CD4 memory, two CD8 naive and one CD8 memory plate to each donor.

Cells designated naive CD8 were CD45RO-negative and were positively selected for CCR7, with terminally differentiated effector memory CD45RA+ cells excluded. Germline assignment: CDR1 SGHNT and CDR2 YYREEE (reference sequence). Trimming at V came to 4 bases and at J to 4 bases, leaving 1 base not matched to a gene. The CDR3 is made up of 13 amino acids. This clone appeared once. Antigen specificity is unknown. Some clones are missing from TCRdb's copy, which holds only in-frame ones; the method was immunoSEQ multiplex PCR. The profile covers around 1,900,000 clones, with 90% to 95% appearing a single time and more than 1.5% taken by the ten largest. Study outcomes and limitations: The genetic and exposure-history diversity represented was limited by few donors. Some naive CD4 clonotypes, around 5%, turned up in common across a handful of donors. Among donors, clonotype sharing was expected to be affected by sequencing depth.

Sequenced: naive CD8+ T cells from PBMCs. V and J are TRBV5-4 and TRBJ2-3; 9 bases align to TRBD1. The clonotype comes from a man younger than 35 in good health. Some clones in this sample may be carry-over from other donors' samples. CDR3 sequence: CASSRDRADTQYF. Written as DNA, the CDR3 is TGTGCCAGCAGCAGGGACAGGGCAGATACGCAGTATTTT.